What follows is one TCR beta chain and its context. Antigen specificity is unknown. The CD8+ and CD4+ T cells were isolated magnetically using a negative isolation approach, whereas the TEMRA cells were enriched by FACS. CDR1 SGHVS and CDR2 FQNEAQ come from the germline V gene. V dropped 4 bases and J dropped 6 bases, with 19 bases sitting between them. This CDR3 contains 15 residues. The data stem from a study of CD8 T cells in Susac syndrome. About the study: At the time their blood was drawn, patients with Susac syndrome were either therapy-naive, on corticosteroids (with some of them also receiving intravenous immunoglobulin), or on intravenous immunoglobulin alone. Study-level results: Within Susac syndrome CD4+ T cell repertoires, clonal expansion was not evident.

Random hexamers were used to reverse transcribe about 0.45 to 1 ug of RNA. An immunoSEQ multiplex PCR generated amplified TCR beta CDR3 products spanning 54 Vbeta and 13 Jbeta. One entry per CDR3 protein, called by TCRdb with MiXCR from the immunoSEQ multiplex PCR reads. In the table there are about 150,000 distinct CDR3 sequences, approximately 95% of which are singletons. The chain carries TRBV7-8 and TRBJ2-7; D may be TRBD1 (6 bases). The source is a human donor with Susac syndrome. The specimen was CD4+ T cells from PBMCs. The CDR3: CASSSSGTSGREQYF. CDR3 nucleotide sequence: TGTGCCAGCAGCTCCTCCGGGACATCCGGCCGCGAGCAGTACTTC.